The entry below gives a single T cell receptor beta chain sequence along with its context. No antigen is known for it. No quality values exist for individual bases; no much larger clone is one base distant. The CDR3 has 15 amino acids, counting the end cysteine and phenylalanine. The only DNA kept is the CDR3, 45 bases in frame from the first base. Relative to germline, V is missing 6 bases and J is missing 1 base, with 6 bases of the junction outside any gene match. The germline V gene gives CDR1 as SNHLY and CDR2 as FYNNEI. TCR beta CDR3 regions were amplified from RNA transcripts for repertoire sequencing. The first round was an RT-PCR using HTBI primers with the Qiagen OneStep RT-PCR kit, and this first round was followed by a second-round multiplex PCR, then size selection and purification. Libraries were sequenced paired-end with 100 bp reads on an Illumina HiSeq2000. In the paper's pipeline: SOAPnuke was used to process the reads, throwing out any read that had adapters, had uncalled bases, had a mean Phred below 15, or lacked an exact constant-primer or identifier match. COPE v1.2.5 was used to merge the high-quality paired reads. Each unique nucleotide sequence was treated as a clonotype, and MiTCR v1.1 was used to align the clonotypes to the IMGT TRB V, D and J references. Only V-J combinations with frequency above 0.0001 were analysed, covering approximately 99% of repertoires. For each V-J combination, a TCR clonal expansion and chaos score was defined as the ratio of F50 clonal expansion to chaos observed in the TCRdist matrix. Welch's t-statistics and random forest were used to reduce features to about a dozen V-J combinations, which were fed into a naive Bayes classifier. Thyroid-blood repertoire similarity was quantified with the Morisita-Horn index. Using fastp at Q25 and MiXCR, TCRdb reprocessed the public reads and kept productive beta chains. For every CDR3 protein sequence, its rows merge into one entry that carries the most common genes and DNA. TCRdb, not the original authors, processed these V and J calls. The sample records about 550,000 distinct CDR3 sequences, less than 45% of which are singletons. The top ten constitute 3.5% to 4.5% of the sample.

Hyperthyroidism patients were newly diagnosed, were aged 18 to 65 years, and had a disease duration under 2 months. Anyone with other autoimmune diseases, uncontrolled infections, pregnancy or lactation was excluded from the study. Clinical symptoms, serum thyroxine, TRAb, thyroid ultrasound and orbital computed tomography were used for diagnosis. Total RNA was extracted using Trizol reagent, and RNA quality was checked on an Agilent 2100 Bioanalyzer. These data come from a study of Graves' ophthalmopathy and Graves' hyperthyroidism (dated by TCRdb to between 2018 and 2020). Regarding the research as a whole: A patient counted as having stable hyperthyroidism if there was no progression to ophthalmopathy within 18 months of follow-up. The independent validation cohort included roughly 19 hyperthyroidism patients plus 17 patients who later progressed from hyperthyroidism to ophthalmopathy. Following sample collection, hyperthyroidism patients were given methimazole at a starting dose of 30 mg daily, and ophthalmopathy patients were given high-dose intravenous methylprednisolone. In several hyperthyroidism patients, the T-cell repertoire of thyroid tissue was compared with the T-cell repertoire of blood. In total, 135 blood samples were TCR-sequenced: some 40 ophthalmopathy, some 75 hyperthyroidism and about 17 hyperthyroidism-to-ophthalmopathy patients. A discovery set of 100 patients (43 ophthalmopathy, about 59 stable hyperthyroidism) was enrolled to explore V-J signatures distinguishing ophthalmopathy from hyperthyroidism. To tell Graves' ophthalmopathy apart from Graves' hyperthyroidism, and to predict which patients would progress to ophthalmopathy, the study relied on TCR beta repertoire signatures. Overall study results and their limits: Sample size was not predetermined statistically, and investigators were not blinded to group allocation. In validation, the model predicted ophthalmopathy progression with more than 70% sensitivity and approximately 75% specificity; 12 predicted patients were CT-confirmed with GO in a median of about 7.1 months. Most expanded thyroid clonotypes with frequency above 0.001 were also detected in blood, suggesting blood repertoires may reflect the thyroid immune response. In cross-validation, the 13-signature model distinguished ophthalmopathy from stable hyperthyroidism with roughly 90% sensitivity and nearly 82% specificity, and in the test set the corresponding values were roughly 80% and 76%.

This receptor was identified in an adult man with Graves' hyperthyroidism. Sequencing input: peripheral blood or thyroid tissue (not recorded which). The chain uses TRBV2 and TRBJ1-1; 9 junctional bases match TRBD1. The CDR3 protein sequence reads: CASRPKTGGNTEAFF. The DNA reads TGTGCCAGCAGGCCGAAGACAGGGGGGAACACTGAAGCTTTCTTT.